What follows are 10 T cell receptor beta chains derived from one specimen sequenced in a study of blood T cell repertoires in COVID-19. Profiled with immunoSEQ multiplex PCR; TCRdb holds only in-frame clones, not every one. The sample yields about 160,000 clones, 80% to 95% seen once. The sequenced sample consisted of peripheral blood. These receptors all come from a man aged 25 to 45 with COVID-19, enrolled during active disease.

The chain employs TRBV7-9 and TRBJ2-1; TRBD2 aligns across 8 bases. Germline CDR1 is SEHNR and CDR2 is FQNEAQ (reference sequence). V gave up 4 bases and J gave up 6 bases; unmatched junction bases: 2. The CDR3 sequence is 13 residues long. This CDR3 is CASSWTSSNEQFF. For the CDR3, the DNA is TGTGCCAGCAGCTGGACTAGCAGCAATGAGCAGTTCTTC.

V and J are TRBV5-1 and TRBJ2-3; 8 nucleotides agree with TRBD2. The V gene's germline CDR1 is SGHRS and CDR2 YFSETQ. The CDR3 is 16 amino acids. Trimming at V came to 0 bases and at J to 0 bases, leaving 3 bases not matched to a gene. CDR3 DNA sequence: TGCGCCAGCAGCTTGGAAGTAGCGGGAAGCACAGATACGCAGTATTTT. Encoded protein: CASSLEVAGSTDTQYF.

The genes are TRBV5-1 and TRBJ1-4; no clear D. The V end lost 0 bases, the J end lost 2 bases, and 8 bases lay between the germline ends. CDR3 length: 15 amino acids. CDR1 is SGHRS and CDR2 is YFSETQ in the germline V gene. The CDR3 reads CASSLGTPTNEKLFF. CDR3 nucleotides: TGCGCCAGCAGCTTGGGGACTCCTACTAATGAAAAACTGTTTTTT.

The chain joins TRBV28 to TRBJ2-2; D possibly corresponds to TRBD2 (6 bases). Germline V CDR1 and CDR2: MDHEN, SYDVKM. V lost 10 bases and J 3 bases, leaving 15 bases between the germline ends. The CDR3 consists of 14 residues. The CDR3 DNA reads TGTGCCACCCGGCGACTAGTTTACACCGGGGAGCTGTTTTTT. Protein product: CATRRLVYTGELFF.

DNA of the CDR3: TGTGCCAGCAGCGCAACCCCGGGACTAGCGGGGGGGGAGACCCAGTACTTC. Translating gives CASSATPGLAGGETQYF. The chain recombines TRBV9 with TRBJ2-5; 16 bases are a match to TRBD2. Germline V gene lookup returns CDR1 SGDLS and CDR2 YYNGEE. The V segment lost 3 bases and the J segment 5 bases; nucleotides outside the gene matches: 7. This CDR3 is 17 amino acids long.

V and J are TRBV13 and TRBJ2-2; 10 bases match TRBD2. Germline V gene sequence: CDR1 PRHDT, CDR2 FYEKMQ (reference sequence). V shed 1 base, J shed 5 bases, and the junction held 4 bases outside the gene matches. CDR3 length equals 16 residues. CDR3 loop: CASSLEAGGLTGELFF. The DNA of the CDR3 is TGTGCCAGCAGCTTAGAAGCGGGGGGGCTTACCGGGGAGCTGTTTTTT.

The chain carries TRBV2 and TRBJ1-6, with D perhaps matching TRBD1 (6 bases). This CDR3 contains 14 residues. The V gene's germline CDR1 is SNHLY and CDR2 FYNNEI. V lost 7 bases to trimming and J lost 3 bases, with 10 bases between them. CDR3 sequence: CASTRQDYNSPLHF. In DNA, the CDR3 is TGTGCCAGCACCCGACAGGACTATAATTCACCCCTCCACTTT.

The J gene is TRBJ1-5, the V gene TRBV7-8, with unresolved D. From germline, CDR1 is SGHVS and CDR2 FQNEAQ. Trimming removed 1 base at V and 2 bases at J, with 6 bases between. The CDR3 covers 14 residues. DNA for the CDR3: TGTGCCAGCAGCTTAGACCAGGGCAATCAGCCCCAGCATTTT. Residues: CASSLDQGNQPQHF.

The chain combines TRBV19 with TRBJ2-1; D possibly corresponds to TRBD1 (5 bases). V shed 6 bases and J shed 6 bases, with 9 bases lying between them. In germline, CDR1 is LNHDA, CDR2 SQIVND (reference sequence). The CDR3 has 12 amino acids. CDR3 DNA sequence: TGTGCCAGTAGGTGGGGCGGCAATGAGCAGTTCTTC. Translation: CASRWGGNEQFF.

V gene TRBV6-5 combines with J gene TRBJ1-1; 9 nucleotides match TRBD1. This CDR3 region has 14 residues. The germline CDR1 and CDR2 sequences are MNHEY and SVGAGI. V was pared by 5 bases and J by 1 base, with 2 bases of the junction left unmatched. The CDR3 DNA reads as TGTGCCAGCAGTATGACAGGGGGGAACACTGAAGCTTTCTTT. Translating it yields CASSMTGGNTEAFF.